These 8 T cell receptor beta chains were sequenced from one sample in a study of vaccination and CD4 T cells after COVID-19. Indicated treatment: approximately 10-day PBMC culture with coronavirus spike peptide pools or control peptides (ViraFEST assay). At the Johns Hopkins FTIC core, DNA taken from cultured CD4+ T cells was sequenced by way of the Oncomine TCR Beta short-read assay. TCRdb fed the PCR reads into MiXCR, producing one record per CDR3 protein. The sample holds 12,000 or so distinct CDR3 sequences, about 30% seen once. These TCRs' antigens remain unknown. The sequenced sample consisted of cultured CD4+ T cells from blood. The receptors were sampled from a human donor with COVID-19.

This clonotype was picked up a small number of times. The chain combines TRBV28 with TRBJ2-7; D is possibly TRBD1 (6 bases). This CDR3 contains 15 residues. V was cut by 6 bases and J by 2 bases, with 17 bases left in between. CDR1 and CDR2 from the germline V gene are MDHEN and SYDVKM. This CDR3 reads CASRGSLTGPYEQYF. DNA for the CDR3: TGTGCCAGCAGGGGATCCCTGACAGGCCCCTACGAGCAGTACTTC. Full variable domain (remainder filled in from reference TRBV28 and TRBJ2-7): DVKVTQSSRYLVKRTGEKVFLECVQDMDHENMFWYRQDPGLGLRLIYFSYDVKMKEKGDIPEGYSVSREKKERFSLILESASTNQTSMYLCASRGSLTGPYEQYFGPGTRLTVT.

This clonotype was seen a few times. The chain couples TRBV6-1 to TRBJ2-5; unclear D gene. From germline, CDR1 is MNHNS and CDR2 SASEGT. This CDR3 contains 12 residues. Trimming pared 4 bases from V and 2 bases from J, leaving 5 bases between. In nucleotides, the CDR3 is TGTGCCAGCAGTGTCAGGCAAGAGACCCAGTACTTC. Protein: CASSVRQETQYF.

The chain joins TRBV18 to TRBJ2-3, with unresolved D. The CDR3 extends over 11 amino acids. Germline V gives CDR1 KGHSH, CDR2 LQKENI. Trimming cost V 3 bases and J 9 bases, with 7 bases left between them. CDR3 residues: CASSPIETQYF. CDR3 in DNA: TGTGCCAGCTCACCTATCGAAACGCAGTATTTT.

This clonotype was observed a handful of times. The J gene is TRBJ1-2, the V gene TRBV18; maybe TRBD1 (5 bases). CDR3 length: 15 residues. V lost 3 bases and J 6 bases, leaving 17 bases between the germline ends. Per the germline V gene, CDR1 is KGHSH and CDR2 is LQKENI. The CDR3 coding sequence is TGTGCCAGCTCACCCGAGAGGGGCGCTCCCCATGGCTACACCTTC. This translates into CASSPERGAPHGYTF. Full variable domain (missing parts from reference TRBV18 and TRBJ1-2): NAGVMQNPRHLVRRRGQEARLRCSPMKGHSHVYWYRQLPEEGLKFMVYLQKENIIDESGMPKERFSAEFPKEGPSILRIQQVVRGDSAAYFCASSPERGAPHGYTFGSGTRLTVV.

V usage is TRBV7-9 and J usage is TRBJ2-3; 13 nucleotides line up with TRBD2. Germline V gene sequence: CDR1 SEHNR, CDR2 FQNEAQ (reference sequence). CDR3 length: 14 residues. The junction had 3 bases not matched to a gene; V was cut back by 9 bases and J by 3 bases. CDR3 nucleotides: TGTGCCAGAACTAGCGGGGGGGCGACAGATACGCAGTATTTT. Encoded protein: CARTSGGATDTQYF.

This chain uses TRBV4-1 with TRBJ1-6; maybe TRBD1 (5 bases). V lost 5 bases to trimming and J lost 16 bases, with 18 bases between them. In germline, CDR1 is MGHRA, CDR2 YSYEKL. This CDR3 is 13 amino acids long. CDR3 in amino acids: CASSDARDSHLHF. CDR3 in DNA: TGCGCCAGCAGCGACGCGCGAGACAGTCATCTCCACTTT.

This clonotype was seen a few times. The V gene is TRBV7-2, the J gene TRBJ2-6, with unresolved D. CDR3 size: 15 residues. The V gene's germline CDR1 is SGHTA and CDR2 FQGNSA. V lost 5 bases and J 1 base, leaving 9 bases between the germline ends. CDR3 residues: CASSPELSGANVLTF. CDR3 nucleotides: TGTGCCAGCAGCCCCGAACTGTCTGGGGCCAACGTCCTGACTTTC.

CDR3 nucleotide sequence: TGTGCCACCAGCAGAGAAAGACAGGGGGCCTTCAACACTGAAGCTTTCTTT. Its protein is CATSRERQGAFNTEAFF. V is TRBV15 and J is TRBJ1-1; 10 bases line up with TRBD1. Germline values: CDR1 LNHNV, CDR2 YYDKDF (reference sequence). Unmatched junction bases numbered 6, after V lost 0 bases and J lost 2 bases. The CDR3 loop spans 17 amino acids.